This T cell receptor (beta chain) appears in the sequencing data of a study of T cell responses to AZD1222 COVID-19 vaccine. Study-wide results and limits: Targets within unmutated variant regions were reportedly found for nearly half of spike-specific TCRs.

As to this clone: The antigen is unknown.

The assay was immunoSEQ multiplex PCR, and TCRdb's table has in-frame clones only and misses some. The sample carries 120,000 or so clones, 75% to 90% recorded once. The TCR originated in an adult in good health. The sequencing here drew on peripheral blood, taken on day 0 of AZD1222 vaccination.

DNA for the CDR3: TGTGCCTGGAGTTCGTGGACAGGGGGCGCAGGGGGCTACACCTTC. It is translated as CAWSSWTGGAGGYTF. The V and J genes are TRBV30 and TRBJ1-2; 11 bases fit TRBD1. CDR3 length: 15 amino acids. J lost 8 bases, V lost 2 bases, and 10 bases had no gene match. Per the germline V gene, CDR1 is GTSNPN and CDR2 is SVGIG (reference sequence).